The 8 T cell receptor beta chains reported below all come from one sample, sequenced in a study of T cells in Graves' hyperthyroidism and ophthalmopathy. The CDR3 regions of TCR beta were amplified from RNA transcripts. Primed by the HTBI set, a first-round RT-PCR was run on the TCR CDR3. Via MiXCR, TCRdb re-called the multiplex PCR reads, giving one row per CDR3 protein. In the table there are about 740,000 distinct CDR3 sequences, about 15% of which are singletons. Sequencing was done on a sample of blood. All receptors derive from a woman under 30 with Graves' hyperthyroidism.

The table lists this clonotype with a few counts. The chain carries TRBV27 and TRBJ2-1, with 10 bases aligning to TRBD2. CDR3 length: 16 amino acids. From germline, CDR1 is MNHEY and CDR2 SMNVEV (reference sequence). The V segment lost 3 bases and the J segment 7 bases; nucleotides outside the gene matches: 9. CDR3 protein: CASSFLASGSQNEQFF. CDR3 DNA sequence: TGTGCCAGCAGTTTCCTGGCTAGCGGGAGTCAAAATGAGCAGTTCTTC.

This clonotype occurred a few times. J is TRBJ2-3 and V is TRBV28; the match to TRBD2 covers 10 bases. The CDR3 covers 16 residues. Trimming at V came to 1 base and at J to 2 bases, leaving 3 bases not matched to a gene. Germline loops: CDR1 MDHEN, CDR2 SYDVKM. CDR3 nucleotides: TGTGCCAGCAGTTTATTTACTAGCGGGATCACAGATACGCAGTATTTT. Amino acid sequence: CASSLFTSGITDTQYF.

This chain connects TRBV9 to TRBJ2-3; TRBD2 matches at 10 bases. Germline V CDR1 and CDR2: SGDLS, YYNGEE. The CDR3 length is 16 residues. The V and J ends lost 3 bases and 4 bases, in that order; junction bases with no gene match: 8. CDR3 bases: TGTGCCAGCAGCGGAGCGGGAGGGGGAGGTTCAGATACGCAGTATTTT. This encodes CASSGAGGGGSDTQYF.

This clonotype showed up many times. V usage is TRBV6-1 and J usage is TRBJ2-3; 7 nucleotides match TRBD1. Germline assignment: CDR1 MNHNS and CDR2 SASEGT. The V segment lost 7 bases and the J segment 6 bases; nucleotides outside the gene matches: 4. The CDR3 is made up of 12 amino acids. CDR3 sequence reads: CASTRQGDTQYF. Here the CDR3 DNA reads TGTGCCAGCACAAGACAGGGCGATACGCAGTATTTT.

This clonotype has a handful of counts. This chain joins TRBV20-1 and TRBJ2-2, with D possibly being TRBD1 or TRBD2 (6 bases each). CDR3 size: 13 residues. From germline, CDR1 is DFQATT and CDR2 SNEGSKA (reference sequence). V was pared by 0 bases and J by 6 bases, with 8 bases between. The CDR3 coding sequence is TGCAGTGCTAGAGAACGGGGGCCCGGGGAGCTGTTTTTT. This translates into CSARERGPGELFF.

There are a few counts of this clonotype. Its ends do not fully match the called genes, so a read error is possible. This rearrangement joins TRBV9 to TRBJ2-1; 8 bases fit TRBD2. Looked up from germline, CDR1 is SGDLS and CDR2 is YYNGEE. The CDR3 spans 16 residues. Here the CDR3 reads CVSSVRSGLAGSEQFF. The CDR3 DNA follows: TGTGTCAGCAGCGTTAGAAGTGGGTTAGCGGGAAGTGAGCAGTTCTTC.

This clonotype was counted a few times. The V and J genes are TRBV4-2 and TRBJ2-7; TRBD2 agrees at 12 bases. There are 18 residues in the CDR3. Germline loops: CDR1 LGHNA, CDR2 YNFKEQ. The ends lost 1 base at V and 4 bases at J; junction bases unmatched: 11. In DNA form, the CDR3 reads TGTGCCAGCAGCCAAGTATCACTAGCGGGAGGAGTTTATTACGAGCAGTACTTC. Translating it yields CASSQVSLAGGVYYEQYF.

This clonotype was seen many times. V gene TRBV30 combines with J gene TRBJ1-5, with D uncertain. Germline V gene data show CDR1 as GTSNPN and CDR2 as SVGIG (reference sequence). V lost 3 bases and J 4 bases, leaving 13 bases between the germline ends. The CDR3 has 14 residues. The CDR3 sequence is CAWSGPIPNQPQHF. CDR3 DNA: TGTGCCTGGAGCGGACCTATTCCGAATCAGCCCCAGCATTTT. Together with reference TRBV30 and TRBJ1-5, the CDR3 gives the full variable domain: SQTIHQWPATLVQPVGSPLSLECTVEGTSNPNLYWYRQAAGRGLQLLFYSVGIGQISSEVPQNLSASRPQDRQFILSSKKLLLSDSGFYLCAWSGPIPNQPQHFGDGTRLSIL.